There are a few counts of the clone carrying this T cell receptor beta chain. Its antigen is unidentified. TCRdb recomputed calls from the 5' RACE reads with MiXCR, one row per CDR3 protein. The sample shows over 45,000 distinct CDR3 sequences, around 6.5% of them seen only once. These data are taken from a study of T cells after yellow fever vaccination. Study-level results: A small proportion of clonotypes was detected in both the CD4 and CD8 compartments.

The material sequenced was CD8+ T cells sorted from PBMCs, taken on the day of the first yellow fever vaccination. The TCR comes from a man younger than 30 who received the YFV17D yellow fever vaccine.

CDR3 region: CASSQTGAQYEQYF. CDR3 in DNA: TGTGCCAGCAGTCAGACAGGGGCCCAATACGAGCAGTACTTC. V usage is TRBV6-2 or TRBV6-3 and J usage is TRBJ2-7; TRBD1 aligns across 8 bases. Unmatched junction bases numbered 7, after V lost 5 bases and J lost 4 bases. This CDR3 comprises 14 residues. CDR1 is MNHEY, CDR2 SVGEGT, per germline.